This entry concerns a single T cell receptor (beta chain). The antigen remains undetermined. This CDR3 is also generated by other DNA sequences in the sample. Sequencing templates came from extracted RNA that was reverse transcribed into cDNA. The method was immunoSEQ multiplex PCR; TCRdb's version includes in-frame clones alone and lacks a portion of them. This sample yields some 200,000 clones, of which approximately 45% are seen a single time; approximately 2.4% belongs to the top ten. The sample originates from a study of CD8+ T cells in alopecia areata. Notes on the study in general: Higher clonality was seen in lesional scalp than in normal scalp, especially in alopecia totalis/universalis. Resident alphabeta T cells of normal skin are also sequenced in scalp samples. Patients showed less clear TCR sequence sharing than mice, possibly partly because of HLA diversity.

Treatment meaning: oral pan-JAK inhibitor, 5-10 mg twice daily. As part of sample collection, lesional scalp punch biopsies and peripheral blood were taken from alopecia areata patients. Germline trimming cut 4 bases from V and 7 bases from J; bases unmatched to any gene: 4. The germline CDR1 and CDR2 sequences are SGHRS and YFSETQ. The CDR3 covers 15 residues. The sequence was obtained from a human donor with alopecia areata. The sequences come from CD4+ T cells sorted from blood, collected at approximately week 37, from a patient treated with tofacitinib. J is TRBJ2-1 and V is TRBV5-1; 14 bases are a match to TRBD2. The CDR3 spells CASSPGLAGANEQFF. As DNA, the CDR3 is TGCGCCAGCAGCCCGGGACTAGCGGGAGCAAATGAGCAGTTCTTC.